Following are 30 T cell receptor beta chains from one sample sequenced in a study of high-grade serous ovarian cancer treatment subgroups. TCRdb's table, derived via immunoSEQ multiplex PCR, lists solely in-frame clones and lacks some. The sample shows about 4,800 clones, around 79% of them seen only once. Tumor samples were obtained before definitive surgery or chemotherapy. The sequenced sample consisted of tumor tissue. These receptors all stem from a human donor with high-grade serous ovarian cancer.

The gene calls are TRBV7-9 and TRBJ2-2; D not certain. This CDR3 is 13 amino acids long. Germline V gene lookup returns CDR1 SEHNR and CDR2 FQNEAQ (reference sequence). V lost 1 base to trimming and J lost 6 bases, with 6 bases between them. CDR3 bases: TGTGCCAGCAGCTTAGGCCAGGCCGGGGAGCTGTTTTTT. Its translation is CASSLGQAGELFF. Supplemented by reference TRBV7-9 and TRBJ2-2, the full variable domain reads DTGVSQNPRHKITKRGQNVTFRCDPISEHNRLYWYRQTLGQGPEFLTYFQNEAQLEKSRLLSDRFSAERPKGSFSTLEIQRTEQGDSAMYLCASSLGQAGELFFGEGSRLTVL.

The CDR3 is CASSVDGANQPQHF. CDR3 coding DNA: TGTGCCAGCAGCGTAGATGGAGCTAATCAGCCCCAGCATTTT. This chain connects TRBV9 to TRBJ1-5; no firm D call. The CDR3 is 14 residues long. CDR1 is SGDLS and CDR2 is YYNGEE in the germline V gene. With 0 bases removed from V and 4 bases from J, the gap between germline ends came to 8 bases.

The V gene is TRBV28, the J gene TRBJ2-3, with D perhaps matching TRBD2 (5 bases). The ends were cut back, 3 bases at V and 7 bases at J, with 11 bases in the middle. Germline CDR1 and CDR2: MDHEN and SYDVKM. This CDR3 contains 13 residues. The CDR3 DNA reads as TGTGCCAGCAGTTTTCCCCCGGGGTATACGCAGTATTTT. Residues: CASSFPPGYTQYF.

The CDR3 nucleotides are TGTGCCAGCAGCCAATCTAACAATGAGCAGTTCTTC. This codes for CASSQSNNEQFF. This sequence joins TRBV4-2 and TRBJ2-1, with unresolved D. The V end lost 2 bases, the J end lost 5 bases, and 4 bases lay between the germline ends. The CDR3 extends over 12 amino acids. Germline CDR1 reads LGHNA; CDR2 reads YNFKEQ.

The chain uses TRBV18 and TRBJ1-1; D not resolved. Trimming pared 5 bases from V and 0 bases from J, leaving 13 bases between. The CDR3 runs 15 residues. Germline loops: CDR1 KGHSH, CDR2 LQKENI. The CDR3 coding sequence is TGTGCCAGCTCATCCGGACGGGGAATGAACACTGAAGCTTTCTTT. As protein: CASSSGRGMNTEAFF.

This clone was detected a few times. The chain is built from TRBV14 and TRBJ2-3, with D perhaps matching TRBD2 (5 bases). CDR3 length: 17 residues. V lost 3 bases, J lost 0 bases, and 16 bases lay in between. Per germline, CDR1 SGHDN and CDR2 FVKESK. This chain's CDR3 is CASSHFLGEGSTDTQYF. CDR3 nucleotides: TGTGCCAGCAGCCACTTTCTCGGAGAGGGCAGCACAGATACGCAGTATTTT.

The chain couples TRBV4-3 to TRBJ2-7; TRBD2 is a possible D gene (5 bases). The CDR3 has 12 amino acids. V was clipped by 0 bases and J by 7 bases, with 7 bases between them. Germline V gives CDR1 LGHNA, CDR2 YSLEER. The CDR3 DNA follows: TGCGCCAGCAGCCAAGATCGAGGGGAGCAGTACTTC. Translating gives CASSQDRGEQYF.

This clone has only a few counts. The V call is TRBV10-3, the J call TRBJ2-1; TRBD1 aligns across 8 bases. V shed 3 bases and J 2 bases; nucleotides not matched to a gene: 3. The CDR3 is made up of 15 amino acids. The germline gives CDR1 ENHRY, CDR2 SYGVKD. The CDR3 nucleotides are TGTGCCATCAGTGACCGGGACAGGACCTACAATGAGCAGTTCTTC. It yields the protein CAISDRDRTYNEQFF.

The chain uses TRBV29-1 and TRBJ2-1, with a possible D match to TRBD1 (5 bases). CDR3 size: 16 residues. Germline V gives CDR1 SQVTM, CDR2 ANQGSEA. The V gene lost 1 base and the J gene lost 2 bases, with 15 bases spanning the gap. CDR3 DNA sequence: TGCAGCGTTGAAGTAACAGGACAAGGGGCCTACAATGAGCAGTTCTTC. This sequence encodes CSVEVTGQGAYNEQFF.

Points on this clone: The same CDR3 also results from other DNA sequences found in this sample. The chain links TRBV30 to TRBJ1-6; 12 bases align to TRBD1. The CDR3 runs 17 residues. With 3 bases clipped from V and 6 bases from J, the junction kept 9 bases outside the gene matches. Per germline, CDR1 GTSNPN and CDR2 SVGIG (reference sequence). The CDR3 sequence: CAWSGGTGGLVNSPLHF. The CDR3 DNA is TGTGCCTGGAGCGGAGGGACAGGGGGCTTGGTTAATTCACCCCTCCACTTT.

In DNA, the CDR3 is TGTGCCAGCAGCTCGGGACTAGCGGTGTCCGGGGAGCTGTTTTTT. It codes for CASSSGLAVSGELFF. This chain uses TRBV11-2 with TRBJ2-2, with 11 bases fitting TRBD2. Germline V lookup: CDR1 SGHAT, CDR2 FQNNGV. With 4 bases clipped from V and 6 bases from J, the junction kept 4 bases outside the gene matches. CDR3 length equals 15 residues.

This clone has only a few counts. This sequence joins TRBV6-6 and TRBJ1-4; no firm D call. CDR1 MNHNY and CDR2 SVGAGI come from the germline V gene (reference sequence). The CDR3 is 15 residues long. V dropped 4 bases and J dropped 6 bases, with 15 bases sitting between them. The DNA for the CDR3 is TGTGCCAGCAGTTTCCAGTTCCCCGGGGATGAAAAACTGTTTTTT. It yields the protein CASSFQFPGDEKLFF.

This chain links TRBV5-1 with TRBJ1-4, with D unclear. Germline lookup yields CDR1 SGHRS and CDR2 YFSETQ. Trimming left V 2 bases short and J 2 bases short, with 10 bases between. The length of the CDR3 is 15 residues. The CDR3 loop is CASSLSGTTNEKLFF. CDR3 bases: TGCGCCAGCAGCTTATCAGGAACGACTAATGAAAAACTGTTTTTT. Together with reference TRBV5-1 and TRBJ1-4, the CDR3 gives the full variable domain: KAGVTQTPRYLIKTRGQQVTLSCSPISGHRSVSWYQQTPGQGLQFLFEYFSETQRNKGNFPGRFSGRQFSNSRSEMNVSTLELGDSALYLCASSLSGTTNEKLFFGSGTQLSVL.

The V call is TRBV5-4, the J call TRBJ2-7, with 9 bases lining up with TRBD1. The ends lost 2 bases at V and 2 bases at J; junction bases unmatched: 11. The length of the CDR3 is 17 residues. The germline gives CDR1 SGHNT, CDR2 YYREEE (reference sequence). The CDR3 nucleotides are TGTGCCAGCAGCTTACCGGACAACAGGGGGCTTACCTACGAGCAGTACTTC. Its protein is CASSLPDNRGLTYEQYF.

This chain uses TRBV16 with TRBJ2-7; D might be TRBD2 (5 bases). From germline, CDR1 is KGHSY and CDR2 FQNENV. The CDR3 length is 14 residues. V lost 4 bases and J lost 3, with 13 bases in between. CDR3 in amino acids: CASSPSGRDYEQYF. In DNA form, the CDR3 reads TGTGCCAGCAGCCCCTCTGGGAGAGACTACGAGCAGTACTTC.

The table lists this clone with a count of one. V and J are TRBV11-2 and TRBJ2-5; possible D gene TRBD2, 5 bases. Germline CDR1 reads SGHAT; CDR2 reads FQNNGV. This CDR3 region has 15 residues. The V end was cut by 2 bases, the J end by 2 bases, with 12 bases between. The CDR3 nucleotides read TGTGCCAGCAGCTTAAACAGTCTAGCTCAAGAGACCCAGTACTTC. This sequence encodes CASSLNSLAQETQYF.

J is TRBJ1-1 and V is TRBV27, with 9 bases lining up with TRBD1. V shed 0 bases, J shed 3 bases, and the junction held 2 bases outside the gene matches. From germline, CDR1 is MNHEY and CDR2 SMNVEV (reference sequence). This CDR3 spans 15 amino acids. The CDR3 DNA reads TGTGCCAGCAGTTTATCGGGGACAGGGCACACTGAAGCTTTCTTT. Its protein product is CASSLSGTGHTEAFF.

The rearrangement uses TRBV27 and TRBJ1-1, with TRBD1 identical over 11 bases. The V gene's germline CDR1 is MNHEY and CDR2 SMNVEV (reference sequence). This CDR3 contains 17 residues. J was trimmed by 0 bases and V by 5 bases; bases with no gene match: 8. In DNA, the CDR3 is TGTGCCAGCAGTCGAGGAAGGACAGGGGGCATGAACACTGAAGCTTTCTTT. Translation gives CASSRGRTGGMNTEAFF.

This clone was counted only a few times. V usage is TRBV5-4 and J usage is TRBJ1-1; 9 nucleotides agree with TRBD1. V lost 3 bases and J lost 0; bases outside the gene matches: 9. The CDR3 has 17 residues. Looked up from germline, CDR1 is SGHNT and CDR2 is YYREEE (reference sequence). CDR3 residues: CASSYPGQGGLNTEAFF. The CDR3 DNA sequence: TGTGCCAGCAGCTATCCGGGACAGGGTGGGTTGAACACTGAAGCTTTCTTT.

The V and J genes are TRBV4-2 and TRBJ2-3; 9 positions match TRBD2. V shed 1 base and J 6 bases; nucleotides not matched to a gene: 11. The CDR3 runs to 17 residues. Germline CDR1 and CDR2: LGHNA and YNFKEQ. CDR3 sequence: CASSQGLADPLGDTQYF. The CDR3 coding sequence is TGTGCCAGCAGCCAAGGACTAGCGGACCCCCTTGGCGATACGCAGTATTTT.

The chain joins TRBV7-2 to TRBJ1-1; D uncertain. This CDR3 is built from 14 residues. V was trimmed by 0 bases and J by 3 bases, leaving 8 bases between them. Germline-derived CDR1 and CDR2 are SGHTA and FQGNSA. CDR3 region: CASSLATAYTEAFF. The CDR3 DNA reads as TGTGCCAGCAGCTTAGCCACAGCGTACACTGAAGCTTTCTTT.

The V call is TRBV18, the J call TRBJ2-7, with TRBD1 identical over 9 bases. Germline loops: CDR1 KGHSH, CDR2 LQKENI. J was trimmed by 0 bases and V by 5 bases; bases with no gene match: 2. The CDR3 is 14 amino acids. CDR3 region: CASSRTGVSYEQYF. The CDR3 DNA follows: TGTGCCAGCTCAAGGACAGGGGTCTCCTACGAGCAGTACTTC.

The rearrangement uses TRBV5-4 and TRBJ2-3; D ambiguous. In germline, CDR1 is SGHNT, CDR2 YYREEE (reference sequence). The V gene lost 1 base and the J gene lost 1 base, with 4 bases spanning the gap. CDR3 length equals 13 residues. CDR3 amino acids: CASSLQGTDTQYF. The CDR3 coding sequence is TGTGCCAGCAGCTTGCAAGGCACAGATACGCAGTATTTT.

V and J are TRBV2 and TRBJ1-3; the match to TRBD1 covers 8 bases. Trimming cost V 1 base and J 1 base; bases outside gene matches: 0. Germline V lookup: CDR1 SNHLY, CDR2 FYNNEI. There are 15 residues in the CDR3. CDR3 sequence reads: CASSEGTGSGNTIYF. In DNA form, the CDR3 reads TGTGCCAGCAGTGAAGGGACAGGGTCTGGAAACACCATATATTTT.

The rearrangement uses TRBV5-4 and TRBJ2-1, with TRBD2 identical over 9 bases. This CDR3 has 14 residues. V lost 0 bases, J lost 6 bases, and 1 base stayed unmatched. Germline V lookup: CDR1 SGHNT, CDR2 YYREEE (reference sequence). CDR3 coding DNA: TGTGCCAGCAGCTTGGGCGGGGGGGCCAATGAGCAGTTCTTC. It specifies CASSLGGGANEQFF.

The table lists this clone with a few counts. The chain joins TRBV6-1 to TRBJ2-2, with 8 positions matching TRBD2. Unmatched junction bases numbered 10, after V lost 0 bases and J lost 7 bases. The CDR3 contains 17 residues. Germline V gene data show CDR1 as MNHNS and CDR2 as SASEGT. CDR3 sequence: CASSEAVGRAVGGELFF. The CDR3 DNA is TGTGCCAGCAGTGAAGCGGTCGGGAGGGCCGTCGGCGGGGAGCTGTTTTTT.

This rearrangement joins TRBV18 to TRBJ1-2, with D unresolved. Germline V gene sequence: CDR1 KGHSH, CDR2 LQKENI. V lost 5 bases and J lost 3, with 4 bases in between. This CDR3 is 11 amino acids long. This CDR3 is CASSRDYGYTF. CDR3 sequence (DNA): TGTGCCAGCTCAAGGGACTATGGCTACACCTTC.

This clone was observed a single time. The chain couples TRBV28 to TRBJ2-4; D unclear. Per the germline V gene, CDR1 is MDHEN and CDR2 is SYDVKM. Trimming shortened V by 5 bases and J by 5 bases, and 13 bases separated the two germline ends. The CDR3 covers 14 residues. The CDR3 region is CASSPRLGENIQYF. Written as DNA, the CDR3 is TGTGCCAGCAGTCCCCGCCTCGGAGAAAACATTCAGTACTTC. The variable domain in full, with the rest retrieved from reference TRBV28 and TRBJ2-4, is DVKVTQSSRYLVKRTGEKVFLECVQDMDHENMFWYRQDPGLGLRLIYFSYDVKMKEKGDIPEGYSVSREKKERFSLILESASTNQTSMYLCASSPRLGENIQYFGAGTRLSVL.

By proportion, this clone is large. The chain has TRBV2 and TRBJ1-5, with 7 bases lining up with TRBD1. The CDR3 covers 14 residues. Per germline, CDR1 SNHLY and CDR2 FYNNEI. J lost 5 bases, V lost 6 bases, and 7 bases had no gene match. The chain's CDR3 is CASRSDRFDQPQHF. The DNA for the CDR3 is TGTGCCAGCAGGTCGGACAGGTTCGATCAGCCCCAGCATTTT.

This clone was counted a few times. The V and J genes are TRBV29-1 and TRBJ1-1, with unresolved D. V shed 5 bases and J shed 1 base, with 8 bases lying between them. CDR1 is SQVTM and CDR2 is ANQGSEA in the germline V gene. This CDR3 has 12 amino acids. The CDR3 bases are TGCAGCGTTAGCCAGAGGAACACTGAAGCTTTCTTT. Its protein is CSVSQRNTEAFF.